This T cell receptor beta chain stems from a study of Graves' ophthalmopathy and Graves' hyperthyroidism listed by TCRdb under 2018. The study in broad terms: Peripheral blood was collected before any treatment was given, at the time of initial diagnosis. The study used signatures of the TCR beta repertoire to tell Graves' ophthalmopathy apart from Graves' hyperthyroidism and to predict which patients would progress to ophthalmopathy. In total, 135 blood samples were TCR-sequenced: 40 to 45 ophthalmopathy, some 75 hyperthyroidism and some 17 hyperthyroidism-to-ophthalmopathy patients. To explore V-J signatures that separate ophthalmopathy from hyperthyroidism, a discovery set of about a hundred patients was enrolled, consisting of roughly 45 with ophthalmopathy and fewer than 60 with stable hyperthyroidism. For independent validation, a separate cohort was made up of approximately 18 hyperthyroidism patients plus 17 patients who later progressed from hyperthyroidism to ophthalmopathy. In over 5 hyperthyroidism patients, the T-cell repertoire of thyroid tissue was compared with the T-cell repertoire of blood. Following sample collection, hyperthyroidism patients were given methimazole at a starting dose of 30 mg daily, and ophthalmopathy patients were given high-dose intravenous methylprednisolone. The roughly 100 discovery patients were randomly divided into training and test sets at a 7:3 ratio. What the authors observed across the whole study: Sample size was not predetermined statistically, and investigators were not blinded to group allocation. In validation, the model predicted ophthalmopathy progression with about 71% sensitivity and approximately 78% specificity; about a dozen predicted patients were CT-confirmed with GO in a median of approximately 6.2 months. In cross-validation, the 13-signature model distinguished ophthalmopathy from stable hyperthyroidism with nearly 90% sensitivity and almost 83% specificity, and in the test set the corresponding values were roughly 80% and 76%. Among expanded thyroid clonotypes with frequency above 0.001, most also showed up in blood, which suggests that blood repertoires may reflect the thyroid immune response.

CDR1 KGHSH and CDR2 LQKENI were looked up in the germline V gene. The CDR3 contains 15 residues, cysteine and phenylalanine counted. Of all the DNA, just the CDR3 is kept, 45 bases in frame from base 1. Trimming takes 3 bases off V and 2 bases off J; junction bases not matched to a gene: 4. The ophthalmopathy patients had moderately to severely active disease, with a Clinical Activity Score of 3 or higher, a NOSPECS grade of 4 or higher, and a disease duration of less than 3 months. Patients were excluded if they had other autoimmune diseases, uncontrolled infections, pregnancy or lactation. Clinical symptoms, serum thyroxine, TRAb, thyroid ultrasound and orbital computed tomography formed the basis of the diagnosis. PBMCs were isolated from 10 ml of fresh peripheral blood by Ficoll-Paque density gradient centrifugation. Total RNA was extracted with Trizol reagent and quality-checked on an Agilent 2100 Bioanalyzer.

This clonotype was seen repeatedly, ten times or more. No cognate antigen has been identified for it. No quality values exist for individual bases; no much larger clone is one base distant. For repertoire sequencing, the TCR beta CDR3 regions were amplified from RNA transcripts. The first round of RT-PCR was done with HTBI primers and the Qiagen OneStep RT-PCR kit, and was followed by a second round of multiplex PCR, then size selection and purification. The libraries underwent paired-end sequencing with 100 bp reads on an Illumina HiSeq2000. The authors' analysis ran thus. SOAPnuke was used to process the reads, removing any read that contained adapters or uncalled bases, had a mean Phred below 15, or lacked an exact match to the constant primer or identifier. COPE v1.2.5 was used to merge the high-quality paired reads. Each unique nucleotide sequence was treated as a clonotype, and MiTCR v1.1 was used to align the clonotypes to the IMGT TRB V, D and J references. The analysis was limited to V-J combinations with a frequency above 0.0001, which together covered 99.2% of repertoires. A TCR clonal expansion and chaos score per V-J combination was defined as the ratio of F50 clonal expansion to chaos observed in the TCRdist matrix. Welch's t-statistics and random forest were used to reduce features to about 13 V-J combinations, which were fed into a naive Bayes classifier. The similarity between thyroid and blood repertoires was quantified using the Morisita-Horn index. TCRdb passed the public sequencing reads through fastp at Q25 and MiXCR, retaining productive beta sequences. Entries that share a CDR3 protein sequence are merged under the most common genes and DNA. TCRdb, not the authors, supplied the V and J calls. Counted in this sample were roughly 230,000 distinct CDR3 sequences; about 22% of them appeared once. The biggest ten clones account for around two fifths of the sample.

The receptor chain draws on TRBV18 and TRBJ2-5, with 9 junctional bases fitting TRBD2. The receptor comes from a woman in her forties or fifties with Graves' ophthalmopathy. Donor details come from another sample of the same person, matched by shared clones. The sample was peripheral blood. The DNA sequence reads TGTGCCAGCTCACCGGGACTAGCAACTCAAGAGACCCAGTACTTC. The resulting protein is CASSPGLATQETQYF.